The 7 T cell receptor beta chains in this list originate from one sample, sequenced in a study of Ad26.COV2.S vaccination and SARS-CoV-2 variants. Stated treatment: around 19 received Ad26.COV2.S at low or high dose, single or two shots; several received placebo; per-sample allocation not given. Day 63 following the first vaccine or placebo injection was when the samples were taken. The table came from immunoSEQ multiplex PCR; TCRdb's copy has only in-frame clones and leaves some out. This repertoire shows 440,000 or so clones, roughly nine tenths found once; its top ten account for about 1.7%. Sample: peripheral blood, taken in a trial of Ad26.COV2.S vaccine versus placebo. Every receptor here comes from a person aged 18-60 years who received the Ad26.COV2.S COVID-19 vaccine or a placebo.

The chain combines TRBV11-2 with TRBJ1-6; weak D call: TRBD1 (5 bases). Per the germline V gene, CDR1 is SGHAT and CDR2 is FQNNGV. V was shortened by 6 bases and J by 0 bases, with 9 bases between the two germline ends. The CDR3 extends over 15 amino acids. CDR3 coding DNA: TGTGCCAGCAGGCGACAGAGCTCCTATAATTCACCCCTCCACTTT. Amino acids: CASRRQSSYNSPLHF.

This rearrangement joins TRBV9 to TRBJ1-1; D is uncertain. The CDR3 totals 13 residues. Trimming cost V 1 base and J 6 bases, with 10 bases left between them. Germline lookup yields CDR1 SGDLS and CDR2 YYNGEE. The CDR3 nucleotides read TGTGCCAGCAGCGTAAACGCGCAAGCTGAAGCTTTCTTT. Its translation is CASSVNAQAEAFF.

CDR3 in amino acids: CAAGRREAFF. DNA of the CDR3: TGTGCCGCGGGTAGGCGTGAAGCTTTCTTT. The genes are TRBV7-9 and TRBJ1-1; no definite D call. Germline V gene sequence: CDR1 SEHNR, CDR2 FQNEAQ (reference sequence). The V gene lost 11 bases and the J gene lost 7 bases, with 11 bases spanning the gap. The CDR3 extends over 10 amino acids.

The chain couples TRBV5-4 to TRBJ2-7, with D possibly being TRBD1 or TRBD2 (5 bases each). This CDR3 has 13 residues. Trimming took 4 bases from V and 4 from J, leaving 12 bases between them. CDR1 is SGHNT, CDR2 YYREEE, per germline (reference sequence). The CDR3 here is CASSPGWGYEQYF. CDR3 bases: TGTGCCAGCAGCCCGGGGTGGGGGTACGAGCAGTACTTC.

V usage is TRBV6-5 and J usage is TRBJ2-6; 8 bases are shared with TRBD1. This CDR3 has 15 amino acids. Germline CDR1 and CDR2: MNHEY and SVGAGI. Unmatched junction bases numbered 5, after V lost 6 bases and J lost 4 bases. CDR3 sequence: CASRQQGVGANVLTF. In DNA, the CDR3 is TGTGCCAGCAGGCAACAGGGGGTCGGGGCCAACGTCCTGACTTTC.

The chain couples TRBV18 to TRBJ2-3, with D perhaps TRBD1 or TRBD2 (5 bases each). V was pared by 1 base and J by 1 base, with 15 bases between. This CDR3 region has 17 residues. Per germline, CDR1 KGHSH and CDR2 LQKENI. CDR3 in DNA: TGTGCCAGCTCACCACTAGGACCGGGACGAGGCACAGATACGCAGTATTTT. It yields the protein CASSPLGPGRGTDTQYF.

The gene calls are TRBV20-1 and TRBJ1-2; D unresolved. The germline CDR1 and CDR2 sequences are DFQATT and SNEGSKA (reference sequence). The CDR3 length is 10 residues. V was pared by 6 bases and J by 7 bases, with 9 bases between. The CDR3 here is CSAGEVGYTF. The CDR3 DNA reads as TGCAGTGCCGGTGAAGTTGGCTACACCTTC.